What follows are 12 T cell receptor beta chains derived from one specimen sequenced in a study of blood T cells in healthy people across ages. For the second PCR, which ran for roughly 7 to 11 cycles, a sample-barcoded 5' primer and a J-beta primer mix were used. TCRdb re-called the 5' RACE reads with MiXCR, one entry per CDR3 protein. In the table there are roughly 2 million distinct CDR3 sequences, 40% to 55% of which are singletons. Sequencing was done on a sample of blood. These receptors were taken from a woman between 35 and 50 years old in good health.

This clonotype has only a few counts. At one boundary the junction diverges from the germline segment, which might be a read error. CDR3 sequence (DNA): TGTGCCAGCAGTCAAGCGGGGGGGAGCATGGATACGCAGTATTTT. It yields the protein CASSQAGGSMDTQYF. The chain combines TRBV6-1 with TRBJ2-3, with TRBD2 matching 10 bases. Germline assignment: CDR1 MNHNS and CDR2 SASEGT. The CDR3 sequence is 15 residues long.

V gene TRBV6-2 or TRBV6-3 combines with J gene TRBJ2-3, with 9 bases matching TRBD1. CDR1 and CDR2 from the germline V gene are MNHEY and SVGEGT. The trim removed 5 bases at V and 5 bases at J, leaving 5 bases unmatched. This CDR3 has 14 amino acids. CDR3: CASSLWDREDTQYF. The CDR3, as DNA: TGTGCCAGCAGTCTTTGGGACAGGGAAGATACGCAGTATTTT.

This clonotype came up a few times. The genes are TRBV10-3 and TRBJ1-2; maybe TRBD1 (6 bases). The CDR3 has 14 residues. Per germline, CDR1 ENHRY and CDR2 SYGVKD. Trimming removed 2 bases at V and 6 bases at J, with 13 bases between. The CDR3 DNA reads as TGTGCCATCAGTGAGAAAGGGGGAGTAGATGGCTACACCTTC. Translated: CAISEKGGVDGYTF.

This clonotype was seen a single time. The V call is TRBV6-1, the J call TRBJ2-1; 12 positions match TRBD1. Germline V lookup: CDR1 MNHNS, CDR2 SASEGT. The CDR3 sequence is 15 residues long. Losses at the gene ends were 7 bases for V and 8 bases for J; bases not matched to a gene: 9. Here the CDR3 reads CASKSGTGGRDEQFF. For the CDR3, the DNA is TGTGCCAGCAAATCCGGGACAGGGGGCAGGGATGAGCAGTTCTTC.

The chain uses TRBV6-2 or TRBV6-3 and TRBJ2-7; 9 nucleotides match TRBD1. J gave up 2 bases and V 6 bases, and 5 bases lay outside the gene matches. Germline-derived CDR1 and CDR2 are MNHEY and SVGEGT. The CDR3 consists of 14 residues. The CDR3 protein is CASRGTGPPYEQYF. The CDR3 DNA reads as TGTGCCAGCAGGGGGACAGGGCCACCCTACGAGCAGTACTTC.

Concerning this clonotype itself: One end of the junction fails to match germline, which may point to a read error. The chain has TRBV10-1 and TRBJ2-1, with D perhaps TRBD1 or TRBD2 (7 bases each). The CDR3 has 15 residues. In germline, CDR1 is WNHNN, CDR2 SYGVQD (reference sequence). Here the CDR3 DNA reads TGCGCCAGCAGTGAGCAGGGGGGGGCATACAGTGAGCAGTTCTTC. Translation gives CASSEQGGAYSEQFF.

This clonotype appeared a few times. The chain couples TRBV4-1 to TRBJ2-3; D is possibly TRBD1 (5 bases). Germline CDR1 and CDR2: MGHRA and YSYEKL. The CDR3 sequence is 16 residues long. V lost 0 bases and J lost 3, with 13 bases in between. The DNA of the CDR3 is TGCGCCAGCAGCCAAGAGCCGGCAGGGTGGACAGATACGCAGTATTTT. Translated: CASSQEPAGWTDTQYF.

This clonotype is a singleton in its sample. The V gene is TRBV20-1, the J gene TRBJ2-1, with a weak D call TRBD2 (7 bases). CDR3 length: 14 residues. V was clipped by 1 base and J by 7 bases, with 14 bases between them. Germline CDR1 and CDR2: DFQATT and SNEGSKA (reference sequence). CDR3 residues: CSARGGGAGNEQFF. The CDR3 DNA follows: TGCAGTGCTAGAGGAGGGGGGGCGGGGAATGAGCAGTTCTTC.

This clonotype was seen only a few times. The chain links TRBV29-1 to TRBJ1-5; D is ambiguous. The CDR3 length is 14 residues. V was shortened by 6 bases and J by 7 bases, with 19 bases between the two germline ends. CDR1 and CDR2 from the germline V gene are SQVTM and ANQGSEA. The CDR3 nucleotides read TGCAGCGTCGTCAGGTCTGATGCGTGGCAGCCCCAGCATTTT. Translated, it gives CSVVRSDAWQPQHF. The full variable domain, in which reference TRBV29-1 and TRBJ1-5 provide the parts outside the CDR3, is SAVISQKPSRDICQRGTSLTIQCQVDSQVTMMFWYRQQPGQSLTLIATANQGSEATYESGFVIDKFPISRPNLTFSTLTVSNMSPEDSSIYLCSVVRSDAWQPQHFGDGTRLSIL.

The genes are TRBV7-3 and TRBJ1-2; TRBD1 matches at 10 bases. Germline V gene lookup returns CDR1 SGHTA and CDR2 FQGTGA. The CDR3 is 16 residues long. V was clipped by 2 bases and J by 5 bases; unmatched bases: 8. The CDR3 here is CASSLGGTGVTYGYTF. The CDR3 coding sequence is TGTGCCAGCAGCTTAGGGGGGACAGGGGTAACATATGGCTACACCTTC.

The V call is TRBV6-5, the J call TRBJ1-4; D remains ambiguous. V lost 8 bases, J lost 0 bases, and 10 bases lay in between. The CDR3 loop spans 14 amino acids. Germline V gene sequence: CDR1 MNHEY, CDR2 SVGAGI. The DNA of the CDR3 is TGTGCCAGCGGAGTATCTGCAACTAATGAAAAACTGTTTTTT. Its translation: CASGVSATNEKLFF.

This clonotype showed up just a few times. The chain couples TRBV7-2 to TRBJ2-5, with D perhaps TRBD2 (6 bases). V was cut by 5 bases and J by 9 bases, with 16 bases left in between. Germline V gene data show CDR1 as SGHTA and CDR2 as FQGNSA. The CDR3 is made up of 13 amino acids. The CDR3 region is CASSEASWGAQYF. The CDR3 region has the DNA TGTGCCAGCAGCGAGGCCTCCTGGGGGGCCCAGTACTTC.